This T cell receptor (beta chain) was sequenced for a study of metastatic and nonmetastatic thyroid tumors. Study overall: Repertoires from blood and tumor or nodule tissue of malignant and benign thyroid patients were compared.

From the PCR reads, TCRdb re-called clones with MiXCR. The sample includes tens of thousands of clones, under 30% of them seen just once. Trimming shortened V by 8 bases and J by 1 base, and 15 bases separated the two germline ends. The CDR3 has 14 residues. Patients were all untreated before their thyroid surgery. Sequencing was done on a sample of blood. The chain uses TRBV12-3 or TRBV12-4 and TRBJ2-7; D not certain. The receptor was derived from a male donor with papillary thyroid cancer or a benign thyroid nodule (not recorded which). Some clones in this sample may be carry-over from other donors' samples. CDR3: CASLKTIGSYEQYF. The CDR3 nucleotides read TGTGCCAGCCTGAAAACCATCGGATCCTACGAGCAGTACTTC.